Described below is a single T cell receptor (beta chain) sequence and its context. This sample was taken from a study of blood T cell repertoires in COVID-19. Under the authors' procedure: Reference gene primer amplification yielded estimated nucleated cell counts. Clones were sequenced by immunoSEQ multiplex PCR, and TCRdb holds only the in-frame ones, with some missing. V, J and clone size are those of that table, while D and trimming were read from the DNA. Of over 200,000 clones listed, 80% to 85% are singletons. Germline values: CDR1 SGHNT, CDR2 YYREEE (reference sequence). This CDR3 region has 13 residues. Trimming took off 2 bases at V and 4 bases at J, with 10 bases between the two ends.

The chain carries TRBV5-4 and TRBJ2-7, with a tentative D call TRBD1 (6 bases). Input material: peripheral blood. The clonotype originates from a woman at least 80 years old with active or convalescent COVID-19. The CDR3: CASSFTGKYEQYF. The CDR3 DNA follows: TGTGCCAGCAGCTTTACAGGGAAGTACGAGCAGTACTTC.